Included here is one TCR beta chain sequence, with context. Germline lookup yields CDR1 SGHRS and CDR2 YFSETQ. The junction had 13 bases not matched to a gene; V was cut back by 4 bases and J by 5 bases. The CDR3 has 16 amino acids. The data derive from a study of blood T cell repertoires in COVID-19. Overall study context: COVID-19 samples collected from the United States, Italy and Spain covered acute and convalescent phases. The analysed material was cDNA or gDNA that came from T cells, B-cell-depleted T cells, or PBMCs.

In the authors' workflow: Quantification of nucleated cells was approximated via reference gene primer amplification. Generated by immunoSEQ multiplex PCR, the TCRdb table keeps only in-frame clones and is missing some. Clone size and the V and J calls come from that table; the DNA yielded D and trimming. The profile shows tens of thousands of clones, approximately 79% of them singletons. Material for sequencing was peripheral blood. The clonotype was recovered from a human donor in a cohort sampled during active COVID-19. The chain recombines TRBV5-1 with TRBJ2-5, with 8 bases identical to TRBD1. The CDR3 nucleotides read TGCGCCAGCAGCCTAACAGGGGGGAGCGGCACGGAGACCCAGTACTTC. Encoded protein: CASSLTGGSGTETQYF.